Shown below are 8 T cell receptor beta chains from a single sample sequenced in a study of PD-1 blockade in classical Hodgkin lymphoma. Brentuximab vedotin exposure varied, and every patient relapsed after autologous stem cell transplantation. The protocol was immunoSEQ multiplex PCR, while the TCRdb copy is restricted to in-frame clones and leaves out a portion. This sample has tens of thousands of clones; around 80% occur once, and the top ten carry under 20%. This specimen was peripheral blood mononuclear cells (PBMCs), taken before the second cycle of nivolumab. Source of these receptors: a human donor with classical Hodgkin lymphoma.

The chain links TRBV18 to TRBJ2-5; weak D call: TRBD1 (5 bases). This CDR3 has 17 amino acids. CDR1 and CDR2 (germline): KGHSH, LQKENI. Between the trimmed V and J ends, which lost 2 bases and 3 bases, there was a span of 19 bases. CDR3 in DNA: TGTGCCAGCTCACCATCACAGGTGTTGTTCAATGAAGAGACCCAGTACTTC. Residues: CASSPSQVLFNEETQYF.

V gene TRBV7-2 combines with J gene TRBJ1-2; unclear D gene. Trimming removed 5 bases at V and 4 bases at J, with 17 bases between. The length of the CDR3 is 15 residues. The V gene's germline CDR1 is SGHTA and CDR2 FQGNSA. The CDR3: CASSPERAFTYGYTF. CDR3 in DNA: TGTGCCAGCAGCCCCGAGCGCGCGTTCACCTATGGCTACACCTTC.

The V gene is TRBV10-3, the J gene TRBJ1-1; TRBD1 matches 11 bases. The V gene's germline CDR1 is ENHRY and CDR2 SYGVKD. This CDR3 contains 13 residues. V lost 8 bases, J lost 5 bases, and 4 bases stayed unmatched. The CDR3 loop is CAIGGQGETEAFF. The CDR3 DNA sequence: TGTGCCATCGGGGGACAGGGGGAAACTGAAGCTTTCTTT.

V gene TRBV18 combines with J gene TRBJ1-2; unclear D gene. The CDR3 runs 13 residues. V was clipped by 3 bases and J by 0 bases, with 5 bases between them. The germline V gene has CDR1 KGHSH and CDR2 LQKENI. The CDR3 spells CASSPPANYGYTF. The CDR3 DNA reads as TGTGCCAGCTCACCCCCCGCTAACTATGGCTACACCTTC.

This chain joins TRBV18 and TRBJ1-1, with a tentative D call TRBD1 (6 bases). The CDR3 is made up of 15 amino acids. The V end lost 5 bases, the J end lost 7 bases, and 20 bases lay between the germline ends. CDR1 and CDR2 (germline): KGHSH, LQKENI. The CDR3 loop is CASSSTWGAGGEAFF. The CDR3 nucleotides are TGTGCCAGCTCATCGACGTGGGGGGCCGGGGGTGAAGCTTTCTTT.

The genes are TRBV4-3 and TRBJ1-1, with D unclear. Trimming shortened V by 4 bases and J by 1 base, and 10 bases separated the two germline ends. The CDR3 is made up of 14 amino acids. Per the germline V gene, CDR1 is LGHNA and CDR2 is YSLEER. CDR3 DNA sequence: TGCGCCAGCAGCCCTTCCTCGGGGAACACTGAAGCTTTCTTT. Residues: CASSPSSGNTEAFF.

The chain couples TRBV29-1 to TRBJ1-2; 9 bases are shared with TRBD1. There are 13 residues in the CDR3. Trimming cost V 6 bases and J 4 bases; bases outside gene matches: 6. The germline gives CDR1 SQVTM, CDR2 ANQGSEA. Here the CDR3 reads CSVTGGEGYGYTF. In DNA, the CDR3 is TGCAGCGTCACAGGGGGCGAAGGCTATGGCTACACCTTC.

This clone was counted between two and nine times. The V gene is TRBV4-3, the J gene TRBJ1-1; 8 bases line up with TRBD1. Germline CDR1 LGHNA, CDR2 YSLEER. With 1 base clipped from V and 5 bases from J, the junction kept 6 bases outside the gene matches. The CDR3 totals 15 residues. This CDR3 is CASSQARTGRTEAFF. DNA of the CDR3: TGCGCCAGCAGCCAAGCCCGGACAGGGAGAACTGAAGCTTTCTTT.